The subject of this entry is one T cell receptor beta chain. This clone was found once. It has no known antigen specificity. Base quality data are lacking; no much larger clone is found one base away. Other nucleotide sequences from this sample produce the same CDR3. Using the deep immunoSEQ assay, TCR CDR3 regions were amplified from genomic DNA by multiplex PCR. Extracted genomic DNA from each cell subset was spread evenly across all wells of several immunoSEQ 96-well plates, with each plate serving as a replicate. For sorted subsets, about 220 ng of genomic DNA, equivalent to 25,000 to 35,000 T cell genomes, went into each replicate PCR. Purified libraries were quantified with a Qubit 3.0 fluorometer, sized on a Bioanalyzer 2100, and re-quantified with the KAPA Library Quantification kit. Every immunoSEQ 96-well plate was sequenced on a dedicated single-read 150-cycle Illumina NextSeq 550 flow cell. In the authors' own workflow: Because only junctional sequences without quality scores were contained in the immunoSEQ output, filtering matching that applied to full-length reads could not be performed. Sequences were annotated with PyIR, a Python wrapper for IgBLAST v1.9, using IMGT germline references to assign V/J genes and CDR3. Reads were removed for weak V/J assignments (E-value above 1e-6), missing CDR3, stop codons, out-of-frame junctions, or ambiguous translated residues. V3J clonotypes were defined as sequences sharing an identical inferred V gene, J gene, and CDR3 amino acid sequence. Percentage overlap between repertoires was computed as shared unique clonotypes divided by the size of the smaller repertoire. Three approaches were used to assess repertoire richness: RTK rarefaction, the Chao1 estimator, and Recon v2.1 estimates of unobserved clonotypes. OLGA was used to compute generation probabilities for all TCRbeta clonotypes that the gDNA method yielded from several donors. TCRdb limited this immuneACCESS table to in-frame rearrangements with V and J called. A share of clones is missing; checked studies link under half to unresolved V genes, and the rest is unexplained. That table gives V, J and clone size, and the DNA gave D and trimming. Within this sample are roughly 2.1 million clones, with about 92% of them counted one time only. The ten most abundant clones make up 1.7% of the sample.

CD8 naive samples were obtained by positive selection for CCR7 among CD45RO-negative cells, yielding a CD45RA+CCR7+ population from which TemRA cells were excluded. Healthy HIV-negative adults with no recently reported acute infections or vaccinations were included as donors. All donors were Caucasian adults living in Nashville, Tennessee, USA. After blood collection by leukapheresis, PBMCs were isolated using Ficoll-Histopaque density gradient centrifugation and then cryopreserved in the vapor phase of liquid nitrogen. Analytical flow cytometry was used to check the purity and quantity of each magnetically sorted T cell population. Each sorted fraction had its genomic DNA isolated and then quantified by UV absorbance on a Nanodrop 2000c. CDR1 and CDR2, looked up from the germline V gene (reference sequence), are LNHDA and SQIVND. Cut back by 2 bases and 2 bases, the V and J ends lie 10 bases apart. From its cysteine to its phenylalanine, the CDR3 spans 14 amino acids. CDR3 DNA only is kept here, 42 bases in frame from base 1.

The sample originates from a study of shared clonotypes between healthy human individuals (dated by TCRdb to about 2020). Study-level background: A few men and two women, aged 18 to 49 years, made up the cohort. For each donor, CD4 naive and CD4 memory were each given three plates, CD8 naive was given two plates, and CD8 memory was given one plate. To estimate repertoire size and how much clonotypes are shared between individuals, the study performed deep sequencing of blood TCR repertoires from a handful of healthy adults. Libraries were prepared and TCR repertoires were sequenced by different laboratories using diverse techniques, in order to increase sequencing depth and limit assay-specific biases. Per donor, leukapheresis produced somewhere between about 0.85 and 9.5 billion PBMCs. What the authors observed across the whole study: Compared with non-shared clonotypes, the clonotypes found in all four sorted-subset donors had higher generation probabilities. Incomplete sequencing was indicated by rarefaction of sorted-subset datasets, despite the large sequencing depth. Pairwise subsampling indicated that sequencing depth was expected to affect the degree of clonotype sharing among donors. Across four donors, roughly 5.1% of naive CD4, roughly 3.4% of naive CD8, roughly 2.2% of memory CD4, and roughly 0.41% of memory CD8 clonotypes were shared. Estimated clonotype richness was generally larger for naive than for memory subsets. Because the study included a small number of donors, the genetic and exposure-history diversity represented was limited. Sampling was restricted to blood, and TCR repertoires in tissue are likely to differ from TCR repertoires in blood.

The source material was naive CD8+ T cells from PBMCs. Taken with the paper, the label for cell subset or site translates to: CD45RA+CCR7+. Here the chain combines TRBV19 and TRBJ2-7; the D gene cannot be resolved reliably. The clonotype comes from a man aged 18 to 29 in good health. Some clones in this sample may be carry-over from other donors' samples. The sequenced DNA is TGTGCCAGTAGTATATCAGCGACGGCCTACGAGCAGTACTTC. It specifies CASSISATAYEQYF.